The rows below give T cell receptor beta chains drawn from one sample of a study of breast tumors, draining lymph nodes, adjacent tissues. TCRdb analysed the multiplex PCR reads with MiXCR anew, one entry per CDR3 protein. The data show 65,000 to 80,000 distinct CDR3 sequences, with about 21% seen just once and around 2.5% held by the top ten. The sample consisted of axillary lymph node tissue. These receptors originate from a female donor with breast cancer. Some clones in this sample may be carry-over from other donors' samples. CDR3s include the opening cysteine and the closing phenylalanine or tryptophan. The order of the fields is V gene, CDR3 length, clone size, CDR3 protein. Clone sizes are given selectively: once, few, many, or a class where the clone is expanded.

TRBV20-1 13 medium-sized CSARFPAADTQYF
TRBV28 15 once CASSLSAGGVDGYTF
TRBV7-8 16 - CASSVAGTGGADTQYF
TRBV6-4 14 many CATNTEVSTDTQYF
TRBV27 12 many CASRRAGDTQYF
TRBV6-1 16 many CASSERTSGNTYEQYF
TRBV2 15 many CASSDRGLYQETQYF
TRBV13 18 many CASSLGRVGGGNRETQYF
TRBV20-1 12 many CSAMGQDYGYTF
TRBV28 14 - CASTSVRKGNTIYF
TRBV20-1 13 many CSASGPFGNEQFF
TRBV4-2 15 many CASSHPGALYNEQFF
TRBV29-1 13 - CSVHQGDGTEAFF
TRBV6-2/TRBV6-3 15 many CASSSDWGKLRGYTF
TRBV27 13 few CASSLYRTDTQYF
TRBV9 15 many CASSVGGSGADTQYF
TRBV4-3 17 - CASSQDPGGSSTDTQYF
TRBV20-1 12 many CSARDLRGGQFF
TRBV11-2 13 many CASSVGGRGEQFF
TRBV12-3/TRBV12-4 15 - CASSPSEGLNQPQHF
TRBV15 13 many CATSRASGETQYF
TRBV10-3 13 many CAIAQGSNQPQHF
TRBV20-1 13 many CSARGGNTGELFF
TRBV2 11 many CASRKDYGYTF
TRBV7-2 16 many CASSLGASGIQETQYF
TRBV7-2 15 many CASSILAGDSNEQFF
TRBV6-5 15 many CASSYSGQGSQPQHF
TRBV6-6 14 many CASRTRDSFFGYTF
TRBV20-1 14 many CSAPRGLVGETQYF
TRBV15 15 - CATSRWTGGENIQYF
TRBV28 16 - CASSFYGGQRTDTQYF
TRBV6-5 16 many CASSCYYTSSTDTQYF
TRBV6-9 20 many CASSPLQGQGSAGVKCEQYF
TRBV11-3 13 once CASSYRGATEAFF
TRBV28 14 - CASRGRAQRNEQFF
TRBV28 15 - CASSEATLHNSPLHF
TRBV27 16 many CASSATSGRWADTQYF
TRBV7-3 15 many CASSRGLVEHNEQFF
TRBV20-1 13 many CSAPTSVDGEQFF